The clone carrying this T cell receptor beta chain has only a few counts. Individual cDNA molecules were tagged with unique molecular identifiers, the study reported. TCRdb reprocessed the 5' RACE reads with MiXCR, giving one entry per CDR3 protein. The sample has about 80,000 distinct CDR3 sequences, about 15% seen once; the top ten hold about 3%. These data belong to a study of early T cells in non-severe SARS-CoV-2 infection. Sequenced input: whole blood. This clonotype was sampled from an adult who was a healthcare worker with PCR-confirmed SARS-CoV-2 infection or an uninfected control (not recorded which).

The CDR3 spells CASSIPPGQGLNTEAFF. The CDR3 DNA sequence: TGCGCCAGCAGCATCCCACCGGGACAGGGACTGAACACTGAAGCTTTCTTT. This sequence joins TRBV5-1 and TRBJ1-1; TRBD1 aligns across 9 bases. J gave up 0 bases and V 4 bases, and 10 bases lay outside the gene matches. Germline CDR1 is SGHRS and CDR2 is YFSETQ. CDR3 length equals 17 residues.